This T cell receptor beta chain was recovered during a study of blood T cell repertoires in COVID-19. Study context: The cDNA or gDNA used as material had been derived from T cells, B-cell-depleted T cells, or PBMCs.

Germline-derived CDR1 and CDR2 are SGHTA and FQGTGA. The V and J ends lost 0 bases and 5 bases, in that order; junction bases with no gene match: 6. The CDR3 extends over 15 amino acids. Here immunoSEQ multiplex PCR was the method, and the copy in TCRdb shows in-frame clones only, minus some. The sample contains a few hundred thousand clones, roughly 91% of which appear only once. The sequence was collected from a man aged 35-49 years who had recovered from COVID-19. The chain couples TRBV7-3 to TRBJ1-2, with 7 bases that match TRBD1. Material for sequencing was PBMCs or T cells enriched from blood (not recorded which). Here the CDR3 DNA reads TGTGCCAGCAGCTTAACGCCCGGGACAGCTTATGGCTACACCTTC. The encoded protein is CASSLTPGTAYGYTF.